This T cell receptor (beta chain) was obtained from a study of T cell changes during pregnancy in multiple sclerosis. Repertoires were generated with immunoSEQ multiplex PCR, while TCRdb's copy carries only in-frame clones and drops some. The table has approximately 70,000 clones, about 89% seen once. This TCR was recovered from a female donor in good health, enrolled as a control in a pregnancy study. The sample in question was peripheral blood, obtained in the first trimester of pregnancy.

This CDR3 is CASSTADPYEQYF. The DNA for the CDR3 is TGCGCCAGCAGCACAGCTGACCCCTACGAGCAGTACTTC. The rearrangement joins TRBV5-1 to TRBJ2-7; D gene unclear. The CDR3 consists of 13 residues. Germline values: CDR1 SGHRS, CDR2 YFSETQ. V dropped 4 bases and J dropped 2 bases, with 10 bases sitting between them.